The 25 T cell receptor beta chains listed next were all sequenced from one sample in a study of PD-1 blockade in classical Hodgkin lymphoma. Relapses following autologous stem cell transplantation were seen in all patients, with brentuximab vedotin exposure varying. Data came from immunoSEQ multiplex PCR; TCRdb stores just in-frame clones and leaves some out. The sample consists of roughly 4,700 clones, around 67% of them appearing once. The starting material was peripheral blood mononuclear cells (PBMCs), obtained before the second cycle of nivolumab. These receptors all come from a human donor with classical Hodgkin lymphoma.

The CDR3 is CAWSRRISYEQYF. The CDR3 nucleotides are TGTGCCTGGAGTAGGCGGATCTCCTACGAGCAGTACTTC. The rearrangement uses TRBV30 and TRBJ2-7; D is uncertain. The CDR3 runs to 13 residues. Germline CDR1 and CDR2: GTSNPN and SVGIG (reference sequence). The germline V and J ends were trimmed by 2 bases and 0 bases, with 8 bases remaining between them.

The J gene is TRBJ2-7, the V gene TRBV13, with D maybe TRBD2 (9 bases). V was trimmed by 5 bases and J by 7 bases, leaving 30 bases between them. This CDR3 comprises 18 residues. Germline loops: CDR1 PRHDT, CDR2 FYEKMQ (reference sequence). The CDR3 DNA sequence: TGTGCCAGCAGCACCTGGACAGGGCTAGCGGGGCTAGGTGGGGAGCAGTACTTC. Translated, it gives CASSTWTGLAGLGGEQYF.

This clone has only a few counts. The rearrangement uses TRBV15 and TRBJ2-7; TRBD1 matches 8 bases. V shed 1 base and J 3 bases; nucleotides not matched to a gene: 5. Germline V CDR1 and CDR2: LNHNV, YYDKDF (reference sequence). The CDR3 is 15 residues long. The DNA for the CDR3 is TGTGCCACCAGCAGAGGCAGGACAGGGAACTACGAGCAGTACTTC. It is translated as CATSRGRTGNYEQYF.

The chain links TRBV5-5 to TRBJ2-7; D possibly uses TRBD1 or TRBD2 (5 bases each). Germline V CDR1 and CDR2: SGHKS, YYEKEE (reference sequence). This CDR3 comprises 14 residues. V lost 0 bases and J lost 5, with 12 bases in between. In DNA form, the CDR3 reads TGTGCCAGCAGCTTGGAGGGACCGGAGGACGAGCAGTACTTC. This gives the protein CASSLEGPEDEQYF.

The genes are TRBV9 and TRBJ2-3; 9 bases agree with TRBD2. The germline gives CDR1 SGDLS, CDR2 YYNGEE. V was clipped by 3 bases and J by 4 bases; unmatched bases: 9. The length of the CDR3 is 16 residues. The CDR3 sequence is CASSENSGSESDTQYF. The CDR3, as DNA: TGTGCCAGCAGCGAGAATAGCGGGAGTGAATCAGATACGCAGTATTTT.

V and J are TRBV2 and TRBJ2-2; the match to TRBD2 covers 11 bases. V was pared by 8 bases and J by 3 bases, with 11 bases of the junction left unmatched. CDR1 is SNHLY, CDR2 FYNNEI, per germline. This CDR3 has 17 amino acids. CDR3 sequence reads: CASALGLAVGDTGELFF. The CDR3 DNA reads TGTGCCAGCGCCCTGGGACTAGCGGTAGGCGACACCGGGGAGCTGTTTTTT.

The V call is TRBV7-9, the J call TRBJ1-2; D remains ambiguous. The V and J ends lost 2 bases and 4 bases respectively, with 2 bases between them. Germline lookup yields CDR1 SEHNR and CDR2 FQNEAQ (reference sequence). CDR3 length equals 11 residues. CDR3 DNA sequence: TGTGCCAGCAGCTTAATCTATGGCTACACCTTC. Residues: CASSLIYGYTF. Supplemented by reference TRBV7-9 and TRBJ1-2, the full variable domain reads DTGVSQNPRHKITKRGQNVTFRCDPISEHNRLYWYRQTLGQGPEFLTYFQNEAQLEKSRLLSDRFSAERPKGSFSTLEIQRTEQGDSAMYLCASSLIYGYTFGSGTRLTVV.

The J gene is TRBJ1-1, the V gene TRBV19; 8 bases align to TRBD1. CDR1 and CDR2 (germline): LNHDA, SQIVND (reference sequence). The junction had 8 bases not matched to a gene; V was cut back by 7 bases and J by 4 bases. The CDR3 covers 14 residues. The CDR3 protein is CASKRDRFGTEAFF. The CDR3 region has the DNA TGTGCCAGTAAAAGGGACAGGTTTGGCACTGAAGCTTTCTTT.

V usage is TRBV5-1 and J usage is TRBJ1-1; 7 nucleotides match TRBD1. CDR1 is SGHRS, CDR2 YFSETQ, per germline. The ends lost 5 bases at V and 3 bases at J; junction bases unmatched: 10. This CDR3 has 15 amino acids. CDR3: CASSSLQGRDTEAFF. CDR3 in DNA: TGCGCCAGCAGTTCCCTACAGGGGAGGGACACTGAAGCTTTCTTT.

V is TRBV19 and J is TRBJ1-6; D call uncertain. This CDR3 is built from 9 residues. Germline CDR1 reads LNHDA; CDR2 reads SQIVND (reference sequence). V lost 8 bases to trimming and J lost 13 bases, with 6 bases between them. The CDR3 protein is CASGSPLHF. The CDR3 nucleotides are TGTGCCAGTGGATCTCCCCTCCACTTT.

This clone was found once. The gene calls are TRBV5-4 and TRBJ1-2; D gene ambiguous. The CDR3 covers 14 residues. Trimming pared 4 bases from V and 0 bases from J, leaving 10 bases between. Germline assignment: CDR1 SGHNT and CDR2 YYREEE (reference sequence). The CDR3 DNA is TGTGCCAGCAGCCCTACCGGAGCTAACTATGGCTACACCTTC. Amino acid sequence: CASSPTGANYGYTF.

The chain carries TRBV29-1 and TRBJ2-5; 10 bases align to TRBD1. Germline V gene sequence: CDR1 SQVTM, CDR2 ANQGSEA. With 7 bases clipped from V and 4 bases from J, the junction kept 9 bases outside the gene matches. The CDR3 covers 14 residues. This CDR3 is CSAETGGVGETQYF. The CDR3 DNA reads TGCAGCGCCGAGACAGGGGGCGTTGGAGAGACCCAGTACTTC. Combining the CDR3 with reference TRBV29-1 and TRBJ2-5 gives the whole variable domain SAVISQKPSRDICQRGTSLTIQCQVDSQVTMMFWYRQQPGQSLTLIATANQGSEATYESGFVIDKFPISRPNLTFSTLTVSNMSPEDSSIYLCSAETGGVGETQYFGPGTRLLVL.

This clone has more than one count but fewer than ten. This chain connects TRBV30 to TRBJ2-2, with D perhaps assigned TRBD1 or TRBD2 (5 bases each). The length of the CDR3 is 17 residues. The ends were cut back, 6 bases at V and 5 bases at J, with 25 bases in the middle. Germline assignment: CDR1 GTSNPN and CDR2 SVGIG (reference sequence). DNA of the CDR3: TGTGCCTGCCTGAGTCCCGGGACCCCTACCTATACCGGGGAGCTGTTTTTT. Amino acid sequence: CACLSPGTPTYTGELFF.

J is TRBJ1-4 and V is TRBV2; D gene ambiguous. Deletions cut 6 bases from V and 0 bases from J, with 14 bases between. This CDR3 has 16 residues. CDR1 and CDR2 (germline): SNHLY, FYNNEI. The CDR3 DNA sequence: TGTGCCAGCAGCACCTTGGACCTCGCAACTAATGAAAAACTGTTTTTT. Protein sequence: CASSTLDLATNEKLFF.

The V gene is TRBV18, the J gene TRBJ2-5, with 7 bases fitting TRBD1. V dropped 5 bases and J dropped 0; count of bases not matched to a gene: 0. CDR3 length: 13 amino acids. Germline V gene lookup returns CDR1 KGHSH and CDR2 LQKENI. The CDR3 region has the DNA TGTGCCAGCTCAGACAGGGACCAAGAGACCCAGTACTTC. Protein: CASSDRDQETQYF.

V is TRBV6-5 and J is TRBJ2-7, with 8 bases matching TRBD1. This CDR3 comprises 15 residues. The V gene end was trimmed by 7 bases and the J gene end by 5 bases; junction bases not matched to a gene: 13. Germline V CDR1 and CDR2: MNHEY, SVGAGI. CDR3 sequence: CASKLVPGGYHEQYF. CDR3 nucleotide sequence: TGTGCCAGCAAATTGGTTCCAGGGGGCTACCACGAGCAGTACTTC.

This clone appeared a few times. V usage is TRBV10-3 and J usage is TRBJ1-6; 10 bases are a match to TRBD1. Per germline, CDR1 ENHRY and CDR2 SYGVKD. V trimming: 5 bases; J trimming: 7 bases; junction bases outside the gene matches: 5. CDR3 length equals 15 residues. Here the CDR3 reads CAISQLDRGNSPLHF. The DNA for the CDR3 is TGTGCCATCAGTCAACTGGACAGGGGGAATTCACCCCTCCACTTT.

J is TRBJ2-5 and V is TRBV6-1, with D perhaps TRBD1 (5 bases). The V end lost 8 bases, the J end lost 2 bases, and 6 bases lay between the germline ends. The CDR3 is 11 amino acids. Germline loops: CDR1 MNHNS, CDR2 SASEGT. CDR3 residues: CASRTQETQYF. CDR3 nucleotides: TGTGCCAGCCGGACACAAGAGACCCAGTACTTC.

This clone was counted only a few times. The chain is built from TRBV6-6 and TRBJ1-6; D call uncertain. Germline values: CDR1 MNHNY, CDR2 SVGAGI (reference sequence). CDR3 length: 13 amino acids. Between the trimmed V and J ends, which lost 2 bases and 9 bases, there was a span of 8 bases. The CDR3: CASSYEPRSPLHF. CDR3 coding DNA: TGTGCCAGCAGTTACGAGCCACGTTCACCCCTCCACTTT.

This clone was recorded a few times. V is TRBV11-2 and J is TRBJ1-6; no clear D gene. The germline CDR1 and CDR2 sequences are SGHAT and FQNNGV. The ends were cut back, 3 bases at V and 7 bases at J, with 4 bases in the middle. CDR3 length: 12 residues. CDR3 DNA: TGTGCCAGCAGCTTCACGAATTCACCCCTCCACTTT. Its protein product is CASSFTNSPLHF.

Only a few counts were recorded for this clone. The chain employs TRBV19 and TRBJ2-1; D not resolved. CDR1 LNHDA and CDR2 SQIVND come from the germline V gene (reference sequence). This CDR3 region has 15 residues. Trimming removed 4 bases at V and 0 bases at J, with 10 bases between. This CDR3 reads CASSSGLYSYNEQFF. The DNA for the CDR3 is TGTGCCAGTAGTAGCGGCCTATACTCCTACAATGAGCAGTTCTTC.

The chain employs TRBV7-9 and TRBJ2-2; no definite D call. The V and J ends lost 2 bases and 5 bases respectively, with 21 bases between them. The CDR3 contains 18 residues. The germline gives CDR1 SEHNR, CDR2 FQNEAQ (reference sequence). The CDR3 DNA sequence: TGTGCCAGCAGCTTAAAAGCTGGAAGGGATCCCGGTACCGGGGAGCTGTTTTTT. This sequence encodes CASSLKAGRDPGTGELFF.

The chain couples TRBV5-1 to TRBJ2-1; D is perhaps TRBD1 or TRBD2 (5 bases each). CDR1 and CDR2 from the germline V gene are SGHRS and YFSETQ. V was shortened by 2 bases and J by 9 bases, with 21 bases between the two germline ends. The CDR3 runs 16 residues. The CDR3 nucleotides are TGCGCCAGCAGCTTAGAACCCCGGGACCACCTTGGTGAGCAGTTCTTC. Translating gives CASSLEPRDHLGEQFF.

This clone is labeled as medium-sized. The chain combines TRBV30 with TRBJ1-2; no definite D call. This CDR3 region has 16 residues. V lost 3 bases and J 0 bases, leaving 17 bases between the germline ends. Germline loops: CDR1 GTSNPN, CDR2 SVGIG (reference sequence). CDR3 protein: CAWSAIGLGANYGYTF. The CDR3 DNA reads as TGTGCCTGGAGCGCAATTGGACTGGGAGCTAACTATGGCTACACCTTC. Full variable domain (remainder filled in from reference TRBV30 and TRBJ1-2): SQTIHQWPATLVQPVGSPLSLECTVEGTSNPNLYWYRQAAGRGLQLLFYSVGIGQISSEVPQNLSASRPQDRQFILSSKKLLLSDSGFYLCAWSAIGLGANYGYTFGSGTRLTVV.

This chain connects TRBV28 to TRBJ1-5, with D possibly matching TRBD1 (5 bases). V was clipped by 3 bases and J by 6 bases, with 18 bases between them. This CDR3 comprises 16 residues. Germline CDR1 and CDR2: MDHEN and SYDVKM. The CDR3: CASSFRRGGLGQPQHF. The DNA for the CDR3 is TGTGCCAGCAGTTTTCGGAGGGGAGGTTTAGGTCAGCCCCAGCATTTT.